This T cell receptor (beta chain) was documented in a study of blood T cell repertoires in COVID-19. Turning to the study itself: The samples span acute and convalescent COVID-19 from the United States, Italy and Spain. Nucleic acid was either cDNA or gDNA, and it came from T cells, B-cell-depleted T cells, or PBMCs.

This clone was observed a single time. Authors' data handling: Amplification of reference gene primers provided the estimated nucleated cell counts. Some clones are missing from TCRdb's copy, which holds only in-frame ones; the method was immunoSEQ multiplex PCR. V and J calls and clone size follow that table, whereas D and trimming were derived from the DNA. The table records roughly 110,000 clones, around nine tenths of them present only once. The ends were cut back, 5 bases at V and 8 bases at J, with 12 bases in the middle. The CDR3 is 13 residues long. In germline, CDR1 is SEHNR, CDR2 FQNEAQ (reference sequence).

The V and J genes are TRBV7-9 and TRBJ2-2; perhaps TRBD1 as D (6 bases). The origin of this receptor is a woman in her thirties with acute or convalescent COVID-19. The source material was peripheral blood. The CDR3 nucleotides are TGTGCCAGCAGCCGACAGGTTTTAGGGGAGCTGTTTTTT. This gives the protein CASSRQVLGELFF.